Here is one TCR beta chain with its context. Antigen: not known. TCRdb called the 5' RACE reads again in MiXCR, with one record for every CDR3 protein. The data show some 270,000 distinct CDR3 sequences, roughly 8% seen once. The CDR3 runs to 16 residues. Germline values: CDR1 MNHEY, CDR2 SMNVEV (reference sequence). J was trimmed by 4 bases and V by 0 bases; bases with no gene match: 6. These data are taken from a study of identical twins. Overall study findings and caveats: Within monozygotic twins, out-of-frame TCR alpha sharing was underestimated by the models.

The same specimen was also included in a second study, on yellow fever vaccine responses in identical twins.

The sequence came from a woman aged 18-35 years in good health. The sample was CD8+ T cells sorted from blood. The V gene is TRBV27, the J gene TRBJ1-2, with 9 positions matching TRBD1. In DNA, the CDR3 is TGTGCCAGCAGTTTATCGGGACAGGGTGCGGGCTATGGCTACACCTTC. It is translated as CASSLSGQGAGYGYTF.